This entry describes one T cell receptor beta chain. The source of the sample is a study of patients and donors after allogeneic stem cell transplantation. TCRdb reprocessed the RT-PCR reads with MiXCR, giving one entry per CDR3 protein. The table records 920,000 or so distinct CDR3 sequences, about a sixth of them present only once. The CDR3 consists of 15 residues. J was trimmed by 1 base and V by 2 bases; bases with no gene match: 4. Looked up from germline, CDR1 is SGHTA and CDR2 is FQGNSA. The source of this sequence is a human donor who was either an allogeneic HSCT recipient or a stem cell or donor lymphocyte infusion donor (not recorded which). It is not recorded whose cells these are; they may come from a transplant donor. Sequencing was carried out using blood, either unsorted or a sorted T cell fraction (not recorded which). This chain connects TRBV7-2 to TRBJ2-5; 7 bases map to TRBD1. The CDR3 sequence: CASSLRGTAQETQYF. CDR3 in DNA: TGTGCCAGCAGCTTACGAGGGACAGCCCAAGAGACCCAGTACTTC.